These 22 T cell receptor beta chains were sequenced from one sample in a study of shared clonotypes between healthy human individuals. Assay: immunoSEQ multiplex PCR; the TCRdb copy retains only in-frame clones and omits some. The table has about 100,000 clones, roughly half seen once. The sequenced sample was PBMCs. The receptors stem from a woman between 40 and 55 years old in good health. Some clones in this sample may be carry-over from other donors' samples.

This clone was recorded at least ten times. The V and J genes are TRBV9 and TRBJ2-5, with D possibly TRBD1 on 5 matching bases. The germline gives CDR1 SGDLS, CDR2 YYNGEE. The CDR3 spans 14 residues. V was trimmed by 0 bases and J by 5 bases, leaving 11 bases between them. This chain's CDR3 is CASSVVGAEETQYF. As DNA, the CDR3 is TGTGCCAGCAGCGTAGTAGGGGCGGAGGAGACCCAGTACTTC.

This clone has only a few counts. The J gene is TRBJ2-7, the V gene TRBV30; 9 bases align to TRBD1. Germline trimming cut 3 bases from V and 5 bases from J; bases unmatched to any gene: 8. The germline CDR1 and CDR2 sequences are GTSNPN and SVGIG (reference sequence). The CDR3 has 14 amino acids. The CDR3 nucleotides are TGTGCCTGGAGGGAGGACAGGGGTTGGAACGAGCAGTACTTC. This translates into CAWREDRGWNEQYF.

The rearrangement joins TRBV2 to TRBJ1-1, with D perhaps TRBD1 (5 bases). The CDR3 runs 13 residues. V lost 7 bases and J 4 bases, leaving 13 bases between the germline ends. Germline V gene lookup returns CDR1 SNHLY and CDR2 FYNNEI. The CDR3 loop is CASNGGLATEAFF. CDR3 sequence (DNA): TGTGCCAGCAATGGGGGTTTGGCCACTGAAGCTTTCTTT.

This clone came up many times. The chain uses TRBV27 and TRBJ2-1; 9 positions agree with TRBD2. Germline V CDR1 and CDR2: MNHEY, SMNVEV (reference sequence). The CDR3 extends over 16 amino acids. With 4 bases clipped from V and 2 bases from J, the junction kept 6 bases outside the gene matches. Here the CDR3 DNA reads TGTGCCAGCAGTTCTAGCGGGGTGGATGCCTACAATGAGCAGTTCTTC. This gives the protein CASSSSGVDAYNEQFF.

The chain carries TRBV5-1 and TRBJ2-7; 7 bases agree with TRBD1. Germline CDR1 SGHRS, CDR2 YFSETQ. The V and J ends lost 4 bases and 3 bases, in that order; junction bases with no gene match: 10. The CDR3 totals 15 residues. CDR3 in DNA: TGCGCCAGCAGCCCGAGACAGGGTCCCTACTACGAGCAGTACTTC. Its translation is CASSPRQGPYYEQYF.

This clone was seen a few times. This sequence joins TRBV6-5 and TRBJ1-5; 7 bases agree with TRBD1. From germline, CDR1 is MNHEY and CDR2 SVGAGI. The CDR3 is made up of 15 amino acids. V shed 6 bases and J 2 bases; nucleotides not matched to a gene: 7. The CDR3 DNA is TGTGCCAGCAGCCAGACAGGGACGGGCAATCAGCCCCAGCATTTT. Its protein product is CASSQTGTGNQPQHF.

This clone has more than one count but fewer than ten. The gene calls are TRBV29-1 and TRBJ1-5, with unresolved D. The germline gives CDR1 SQVTM, CDR2 ANQGSEA. The CDR3 consists of 16 residues. V was cut by 1 base and J by 2 bases, with 15 bases left in between. The CDR3 nucleotides are TGCAGCGTTGAAGTCCAAGCCCCCGGGGGCAATCAGCCCCAGCATTTT. Translation: CSVEVQAPGGNQPQHF.

The CDR3 sequence is CASSDPWGENTEAFF. The CDR3 DNA reads TGTGCCAGCAGTGACCCGTGGGGGGAGAACACTGAAGCTTTCTTT. The chain recombines TRBV6-6 with TRBJ1-1; D may be TRBD1 (5 bases). The germline V gene encodes CDR1 MNHNY and CDR2 SVGAGI (reference sequence). There are 15 residues in the CDR3. Trimming cost V 5 bases and J 1 base, with 14 bases left between them.

This clone has just a few counts. The chain is built from TRBV7-2 and TRBJ2-7; possibly TRBD2 for D (6 bases). The ends were cut back, 3 bases at V and 5 bases at J, with 8 bases in the middle. Germline V lookup: CDR1 SGHTA, CDR2 FQGNSA. This CDR3 comprises 12 residues. CDR3: CASSLTGDEQYF. The CDR3 DNA reads as TGTGCCAGCAGCTTGACGGGGGACGAGCAGTACTTC.

The chain employs TRBV5-1 and TRBJ2-5; D is uncertain. The J call may not be correct, given that the DNA end is closer to TRBJ2-7. Looked up from germline, CDR1 is SGHRS and CDR2 is YFSETQ. The CDR3 is made up of 13 amino acids. The CDR3 reads CASRRALNYEQYF. In DNA, the CDR3 is TGCGCCAGCAGAAGGGCCCTTAACTACGAGCAGTACTTC.

V usage is TRBV5-4 and J usage is TRBJ2-7, with D perhaps assigned TRBD1 or TRBD2 (5 bases each). This CDR3 has 16 amino acids. Germline-derived CDR1 and CDR2 are SGHNT and YYREEE (reference sequence). V was shortened by 4 bases and J by 0 bases, with 17 bases between the two germline ends. CDR3 coding DNA: TGTGCCAGCAGCAATCCCCCCGGGGCGAGCTCCTACGAGCAGTACTTC. This translates into CASSNPPGASSYEQYF.

The chain links TRBV11-1 to TRBJ2-7; D remains unclear. V lost 4 bases, J lost 2 bases, and 6 bases lay in between. The CDR3 is 12 residues long. Germline V CDR1 and CDR2: SGHAT, FQDESV (reference sequence). The CDR3 bases are TGTGCCAGCAGCTATCAGACCTACGAGCAGTACTTC. It encodes CASSYQTYEQYF.

The chain links TRBV6-1 to TRBJ2-7; possibly TRBD2 for D (6 bases). The CDR3 is 12 amino acids. Germline loops: CDR1 MNHNS, CDR2 SASEGT. The V end lost 6 bases, the J end lost 2 bases, and 8 bases lay between the germline ends. The CDR3 DNA reads as TGTGCCAGCAGAACGGGAGCCTACGAGCAGTACTTC. Translating it yields CASRTGAYEQYF.

In this sample, this clone turned up many times. The chain couples TRBV4-2 to TRBJ1-5; D gene unclear. V was trimmed by 0 bases and J by 2 bases, leaving 8 bases between them. Germline V gives CDR1 LGHNA, CDR2 YNFKEQ. CDR3 length: 15 amino acids. CDR3 bases: TGTGCCAGCAGCCAAGAGTTTTGGGGCAATCAGCCCCAGCATTTT. Translating gives CASSQEFWGNQPQHF.

The chain uses TRBV28 and TRBJ1-5, with a tentative D call TRBD1 (6 bases). Trimming took off 3 bases at V and 0 bases at J, with 9 bases between the two ends. The CDR3 has 15 amino acids. Germline assignment: CDR1 MDHEN and CDR2 SYDVKM. The CDR3 spells CASSFGGASNQPQHF. The DNA of the CDR3 is TGTGCCAGCAGTTTTGGGGGGGCTAGCAATCAGCCCCAGCATTTT. The full variable domain, in which reference TRBV28 and TRBJ1-5 provide the parts outside the CDR3, is DVKVTQSSRYLVKRTGEKVFLECVQDMDHENMFWYRQDPGLGLRLIYFSYDVKMKEKGDIPEGYSVSREKKERFSLILESASTNQTSMYLCASSFGGASNQPQHFGDGTRLSIL.

V and J are TRBV29-1 and TRBJ2-5, with a weak D call TRBD2 (5 bases). CDR3 length: 13 residues. The V gene lost 4 bases and the J gene lost 5 bases, with 14 bases spanning the gap. The germline V gene has CDR1 SQVTM and CDR2 ANQGSEA. The CDR3: CSVVPPGMETQYF. The CDR3, as DNA: TGCAGCGTTGTTCCCCCGGGGATGGAGACCCAGTACTTC.

V is TRBV23-1 and J is TRBJ2-7; D is unclear. TRBV23-1 is reported as an ORF; its role is uncertain. The germline V and J ends were trimmed by 3 bases and 3 bases, with 9 bases remaining between them. This CDR3 spans 13 amino acids. The CDR3 loop is CASSHHNFYEQYF. CDR3 nucleotides: TGCGCCAGCAGTCATCACAATTTCTACGAGCAGTACTTC.

The chain employs TRBV5-6 and TRBJ1-3, with TRBD1 matching over 8 bases. The germline CDR1 and CDR2 sequences are SGHDT and YYEEEE. This CDR3 has 16 amino acids. Unmatched junction bases numbered 6, after V lost 4 bases and J lost 0 bases. CDR3 DNA sequence: TGTGCCAGCAGCAGGTGGGGACAGGACTCTGGAAACACCATATATTTT. Residues: CASSRWGQDSGNTIYF. Supplemented by reference TRBV5-6 and TRBJ1-3, the full variable domain reads DAGVTQSPTHLIKTRGQQVTLRCSPKSGHDTVSWYQQALGQGPQFIFQYYEEEERQRGNFPDRFSGHQFPNYSSELNVNALLLGDSALYLCASSRWGQDSGNTIYFGEGSWLTVV.

This clone was found many times. The chain employs TRBV4-2 and TRBJ2-7, with 7 bases aligning to TRBD2. J lost 6 bases, V lost 0 bases, and 14 bases had no gene match. Germline V gene lookup returns CDR1 LGHNA and CDR2 YNFKEQ. This CDR3 has 17 amino acids. CDR3 DNA: TGTGCCAGCAGCCAAGATAAAGGACTAGTGAATTATGGCGAGCAGTACTTC. Encoded protein: CASSQDKGLVNYGEQYF.

Ten or more counts support this clone. V and J are TRBV29-1 and TRBJ1-1, with 10 bases fitting TRBD1. With V trimmed by 6 bases and J by 4 bases, 8 bases remained unmatched. This CDR3 is 14 amino acids long. Germline CDR1 is SQVTM and CDR2 is ANQGSEA. CDR3: CSVQSRQGATEAFF. The CDR3 bases are TGCAGCGTGCAAAGCCGACAGGGGGCCACTGAAGCTTTCTTT.

This clone has only one observation. Given a much more abundant clone one base away, this may be a read error. The rearrangement uses TRBV6-5 and TRBJ2-1; 8 bases map to TRBD2. Germline CDR1 MNHEY, CDR2 SVGAGI. V shed 6 bases and J 7 bases; nucleotides not matched to a gene: 11. The CDR3 loop spans 15 amino acids. CDR3 bases: TGTGCCAGCAGGAAACTAGCGGAAGGGGGAAATGAGCAGTTCTTC. This gives the protein CASRKLAEGGNEQFF.

Concerning this clone itself: A read error is likely here: a far larger clone is one base away. This specimen includes other DNA sequences encoding the same CDR3. V usage is TRBV29-1 and J usage is TRBJ2-5; TRBD1 aligns across 7 bases. The CDR3 extends over 15 amino acids. Trimming cost V 4 bases and J 5 bases; bases outside gene matches: 13. CDR1 SQVTM and CDR2 ANQGSEA come from the germline V gene. The CDR3 DNA reads as TGCAGCGTTGGCCCCCATGACAGGGTTGGGGAGACCCAGTACTTC. Its protein product is CSVGPHDRVGETQYF.